The entry below gives a single TCR beta chain sequence along with its context. In the naive CD8 group, cells lacked CD45RO and were positively selected for CCR7, so terminally differentiated effector memory CD45RA+ cells were left out. The CDR3 runs 15 residues. Between the trimmed V and J ends, which lost 4 bases and 4 bases, there was a span of 14 bases. CDR1 and CDR2 (germline): MNHNS, SASEGT. Data came from immunoSEQ multiplex PCR; TCRdb stores just in-frame clones and leaves some out. The sample includes about 2 million clones, about 95% of them seen just once. This specimen comes from a study of shared clonotypes between healthy human individuals.

This rearrangement joins TRBV6-1 to TRBJ1-5; no definite D call. The sequence was obtained from a man aged 18 to 30 in good health. The sample comprised naive CD8+ T cells sorted from blood. The DNA for the CDR3 is TGTGCCAGCAGTGTAGTTGGGTTGGCAAATCAGCCCCAGCATTTT. Translated, it gives CASSVVGLANQPQHF.